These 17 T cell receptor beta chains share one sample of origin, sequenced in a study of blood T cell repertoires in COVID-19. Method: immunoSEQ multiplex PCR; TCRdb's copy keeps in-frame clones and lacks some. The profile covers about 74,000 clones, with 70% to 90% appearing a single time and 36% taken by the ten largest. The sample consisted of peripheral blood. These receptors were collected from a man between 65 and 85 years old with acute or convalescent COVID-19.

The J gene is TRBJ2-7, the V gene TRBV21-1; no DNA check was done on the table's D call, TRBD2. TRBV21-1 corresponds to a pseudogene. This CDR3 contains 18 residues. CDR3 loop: CASSKSSPGARDNYEQYF. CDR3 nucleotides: TGTGCCAGCAGCAAAAGTTCGCCTGGAGCGCGAGATAACTACGAGCAGTACTTC.

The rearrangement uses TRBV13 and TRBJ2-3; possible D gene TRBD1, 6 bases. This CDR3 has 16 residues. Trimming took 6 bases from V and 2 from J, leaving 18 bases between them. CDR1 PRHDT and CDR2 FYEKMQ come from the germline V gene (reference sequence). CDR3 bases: TGTGCCAGCAGGATATTTAGAGGACAGATCACAGATACGCAGTATTTT. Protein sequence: CASRIFRGQITDTQYF.

In DNA, the CDR3 is TGTGCCAGCAGCCAAGGGAGGACTAGGTACAATGAGCAGTTCTTC. Its protein is CASSQGRTRYNEQFF. The gene calls are TRBV3-1 (or the pseudogene TRBV3-2) and TRBJ2-1, with 7 bases aligning to TRBD2. Germline CDR1 and CDR2: LGHDT and YNNKEL (reference sequence). V lost 1 base to trimming and J lost 4 bases; unmatched junction nucleotides: 4. The CDR3 consists of 15 residues.

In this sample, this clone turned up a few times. The CDR3 DNA follows: TGTGCCAGCAGGCGGAGGACAGAGAGGAACACTGAAGCTTTCTTT. It encodes CASRRRTERNTEAFF. V usage is TRBV5-6 and J usage is TRBJ1-1; possible D gene TRBD1, 6 bases. The CDR3 is 15 residues long. CDR1 is SGHDT and CDR2 is YYEEEE in the germline V gene. The V gene lost 5 bases and the J gene lost 1 base, with 15 bases spanning the gap.

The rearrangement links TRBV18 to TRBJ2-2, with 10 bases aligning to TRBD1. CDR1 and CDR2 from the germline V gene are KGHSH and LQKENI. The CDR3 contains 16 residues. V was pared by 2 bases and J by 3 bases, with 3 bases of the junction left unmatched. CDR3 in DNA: TGTGCCAGCTCACCAGACAGGGGGCGATACACCGGGGAGCTGTTTTTT. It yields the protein CASSPDRGRYTGELFF. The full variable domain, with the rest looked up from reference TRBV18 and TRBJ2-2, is NAGVMQNPRHLVRRRGQEARLRCSPMKGHSHVYWYRQLPEEGLKFMVYLQKENIIDESGMPKERFSAEFPKEGPSILRIQQVVRGDSAAYFCASSPDRGRYTGELFFGEGSRLTVL.

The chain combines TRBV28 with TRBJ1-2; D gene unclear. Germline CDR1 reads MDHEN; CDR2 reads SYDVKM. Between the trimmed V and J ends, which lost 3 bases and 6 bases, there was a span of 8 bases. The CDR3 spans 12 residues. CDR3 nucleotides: TGTGCCAGCAGTTTTAGTGGAGATGGCTACACCTTC. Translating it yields CASSFSGDGYTF.

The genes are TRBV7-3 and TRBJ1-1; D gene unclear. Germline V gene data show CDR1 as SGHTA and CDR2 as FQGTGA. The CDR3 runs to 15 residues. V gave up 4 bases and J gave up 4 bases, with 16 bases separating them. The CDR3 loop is CASSSLGGESTEAFF. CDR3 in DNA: TGTGCCAGCAGCTCGCTGGGAGGAGAAAGCACTGAAGCTTTCTTT.

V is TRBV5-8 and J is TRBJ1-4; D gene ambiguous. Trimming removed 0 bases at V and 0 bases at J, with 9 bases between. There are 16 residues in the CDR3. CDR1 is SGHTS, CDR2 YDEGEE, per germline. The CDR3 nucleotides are TGTGCCAGCAGCTTGGCGAGGGTACCAACTAATGAAAAACTGTTTTTT. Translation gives CASSLARVPTNEKLFF.

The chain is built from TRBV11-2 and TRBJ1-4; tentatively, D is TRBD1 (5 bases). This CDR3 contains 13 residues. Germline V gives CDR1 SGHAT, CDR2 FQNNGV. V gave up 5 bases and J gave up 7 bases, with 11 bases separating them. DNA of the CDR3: TGTGCCAGCAGCGACCATCAGGGTGAAAAACTGTTTTTT. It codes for CASSDHQGEKLFF.

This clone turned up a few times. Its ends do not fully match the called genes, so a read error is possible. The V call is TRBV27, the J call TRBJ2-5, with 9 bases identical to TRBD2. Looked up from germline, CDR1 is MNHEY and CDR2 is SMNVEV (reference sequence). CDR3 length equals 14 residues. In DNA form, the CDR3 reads TGTGCCAGCAGTACCTCTAGCGGGGAAGAAACCCAGTACTTC. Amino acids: CASSTSSGEETQYF.

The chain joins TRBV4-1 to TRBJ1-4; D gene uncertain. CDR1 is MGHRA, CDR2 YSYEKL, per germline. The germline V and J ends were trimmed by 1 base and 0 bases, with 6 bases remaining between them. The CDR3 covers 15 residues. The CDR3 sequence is CASSQGTSTNEKLFF. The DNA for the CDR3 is TGCGCCAGCAGCCAAGGAACTTCAACTAATGAAAAACTGTTTTTT.

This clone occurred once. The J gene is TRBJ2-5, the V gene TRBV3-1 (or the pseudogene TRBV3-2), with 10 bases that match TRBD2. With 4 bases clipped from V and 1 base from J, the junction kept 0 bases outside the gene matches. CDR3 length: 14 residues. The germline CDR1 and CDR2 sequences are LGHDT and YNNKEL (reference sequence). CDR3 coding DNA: TGTGCCAGCAGCCGACTAGCGGGCCAAGAGACCCAGTACTTC. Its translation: CASSRLAGQETQYF.

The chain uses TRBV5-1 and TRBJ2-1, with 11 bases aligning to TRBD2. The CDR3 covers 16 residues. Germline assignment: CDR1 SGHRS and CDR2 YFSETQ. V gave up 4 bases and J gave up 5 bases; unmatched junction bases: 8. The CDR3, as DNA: TGCGCCAGCAGCCTACCCACTAGCGGGGGCCACAATGAGCAGTTCTTC. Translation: CASSLPTSGGHNEQFF.

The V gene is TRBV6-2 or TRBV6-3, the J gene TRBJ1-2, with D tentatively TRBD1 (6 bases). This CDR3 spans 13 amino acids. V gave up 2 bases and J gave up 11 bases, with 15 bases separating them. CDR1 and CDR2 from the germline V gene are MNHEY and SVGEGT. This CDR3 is CASSYGQGSRYTF. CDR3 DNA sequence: TGTGCCAGCAGTTACGGGCAGGGGTCGAGGTACACCTTC.

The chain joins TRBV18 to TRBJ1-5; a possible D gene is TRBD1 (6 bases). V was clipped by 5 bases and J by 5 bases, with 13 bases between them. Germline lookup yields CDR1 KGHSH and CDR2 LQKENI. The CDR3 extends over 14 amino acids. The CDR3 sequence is CASSNTGFDQPQHF. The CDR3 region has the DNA TGTGCCAGCTCAAACACAGGGTTCGATCAGCCCCAGCATTTT.

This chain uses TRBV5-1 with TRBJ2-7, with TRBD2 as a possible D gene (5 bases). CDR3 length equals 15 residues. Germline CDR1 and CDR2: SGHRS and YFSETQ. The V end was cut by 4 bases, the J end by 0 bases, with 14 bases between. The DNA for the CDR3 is TGCGCCAGCAGCCCTGCTGGGGAGAGCTCCTACGAGCAGTACTTC. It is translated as CASSPAGESSYEQYF.

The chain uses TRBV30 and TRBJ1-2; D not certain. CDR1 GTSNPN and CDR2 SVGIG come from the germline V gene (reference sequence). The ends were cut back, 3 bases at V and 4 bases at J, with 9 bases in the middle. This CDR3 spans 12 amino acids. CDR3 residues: CAWREDAYGYTF. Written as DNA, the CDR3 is TGTGCCTGGAGGGAGGACGCCTATGGCTACACCTTC.